This T cell receptor (beta chain) originates from a study of Ad26.COV2.S vaccination and SARS-CoV-2 variants. Overall study: Participants got Ad26.COV2.S intramuscularly, once or twice 56 days apart. Study conclusions and caveats: Across vaccine and placebo recipients, the breadth of non-spike TCRs was similar. Once vaccination had occurred, spike-specific CD8+ and CD4+ T cell responses reportedly showed substantial breadth.

Treatment here: 15 to 20 received Ad26.COV2.S at low or high dose, single or two shots; about 5 received placebo; per-sample allocation not given. Day 63 after the first injection of vaccine or placebo was the sampling time. The study used a vaccine consisting of an Ad26 vector that expressed Wuhan-strain SARS-CoV-2 spike. Produced via immunoSEQ multiplex PCR; TCRdb's table is partial and in-frame only. Of about 680,000 clones listed, 70% to 90% are singletons. On this clone: Antigen specificity is unknown. Other DNA variants within this sample encode the same CDR3.

This material consisted of peripheral blood, taken in a trial of Ad26.COV2.S vaccine versus placebo. The origin of this receptor is a person aged 18-60 years who received the Ad26.COV2.S COVID-19 vaccine or a placebo.

CDR3 bases: TGTGCCAGCTCACCAGGGGGCGGCTACGAGCAGTACTTC. Protein product: CASSPGGGYEQYF. V and J are TRBV18 and TRBJ2-7; D might be TRBD1 (6 bases). CDR1 is KGHSH, CDR2 LQKENI, per germline. V was shortened by 2 bases and J by 3 bases, with 8 bases between the two germline ends. This CDR3 spans 13 amino acids.